This T cell receptor (beta chain) is from a study of PD-1 blockade in classical Hodgkin lymphoma. Whole-study context: Nivolumab was given intravenously to patients at 3 mg/kg every 2 weeks.

Only in-frame clones appear in the TCRdb table, and some are missing; sequencing was by immunoSEQ multiplex PCR. The top ten clones hold about 2.3% of a sample with tens of thousands of clones, 85% of them seen once. All patients experienced relapse after autologous stem cell transplantation, and brentuximab vedotin exposure was variable. Purified CD4+ T cells were obtained from thawed PBMCs through magnetic negative selection. Trimming removed 6 bases from V and 0 bases from J, with 9 bases in between. The CDR3 has 14 residues. Germline CDR1 and CDR2: KGHSH and LQKENI. This rearrangement joins TRBV18 to TRBJ1-3, with TRBD1 as a possible D gene (5 bases). This receptor was taken from a human donor with classical Hodgkin lymphoma. Here the sequenced sample was CD4+ T cells from blood, taken at baseline. CDR3 region: CASSLDSSGNTIYF. The CDR3, as DNA: TGTGCCAGCTCCCTTGACAGCTCTGGAAACACCATATATTTT.